This TCR beta chain was sequenced during a study of OX40 agonist ivuxolimab in advanced cancers. With regard to the full study: Ivuxolimab was an agonistic, fully human IgG2 monoclonal antibody directed against OX40 (CD134), a costimulatory receptor. Peripheral TCRbeta sequencing aimed to test whether ivuxolimab altered TCR sequence diversity and caused clonal T-cell expansion. Intravenous ivuxolimab was administered to patients every 2 weeks at six dose levels: 0.01, 0.1, 0.3, 1.5, 3 and 10 mg/kg. Partial responses were achieved by three dose-escalation patients, of whom one had hepatocellular carcinoma and two had cutaneous melanoma. The paper describes the monotherapy dose-escalation part (N of about 54 patients) of the phase I trial of ivuxolimab. Among the roughly 50 dose-escalation patients, approximately 20 had hepatocellular carcinoma, around 15 melanoma, 9 renal cell carcinoma and 9 head and neck cancer. Patients were allowed to have had prior anti-PD-1, anti-PD-L1 or anti-CTLA-4 therapy, and approximately 40% of the dose-escalation patients had been treated with checkpoint inhibitors. In the dose-escalation cohort, roughly 80% of patients were male, and the mean age was about 55 years, with a range of about 20 to 79. Points the paper makes about the study in general: Low levels of normalized T-cell clonal expansion were also shown by some nonresponding patients. Antigen specificity was not determined for the clonally expanded peripheral T cells. At doses of 0.1 to 3.0 mg/kg, clonal expansion of both CD4+ and CD8+ T cells in blood was seen between baseline and week 6. In the 0.1-3.0 mg/kg groups, partial responders had among the lowest normalized peripheral clonal expansion, particularly in CD8+ T cells. After ivuxolimab, CD8+ T cells had more expanded clones than CD4+ T cells on average.

The V end loses 6 bases and the J end loses 1 base, and a stretch of 6 bases separates them. From cysteine to phenylalanine, the CDR3 is 12 amino acids long. Only the CDR3 region is kept as DNA, spanning 36 bases read in frame from base 1. CDR1 SEHNR and CDR2 FQNEAQ are derived from the germline V gene (reference sequence). Notes on this clone: Its specific antigen is unknown. One base away there is no much larger clone; base qualities are not given.

Patients with autoimmune disease history or receiving systemic immunosuppression were excluded from the trial. Peripheral blood for TCR sequencing was collected from all dose cohorts at baseline, on cycle 4 day 1, and on cycle 7 day 1. Samples were obtained from an open-label, multicenter, first-in-human phase I dose-escalation trial of ivuxolimab. Adults with locally advanced or metastatic head and neck squamous cell, hepatocellular, melanoma or renal cell carcinoma were enrolled in the trial. Before TCR sequencing, CD4+ T cells and CD8+ T cells from peripheral blood were sorted into separate populations. For sequencing of the TCRbeta CDR3 region, genomic DNA was extracted from the sorted cells. The immunoSEQ Assay was used for sequencing of TCRbeta CDR3 regions. TCRdb's version of the immuneACCESS table is confined to in-frame rearrangements and falls short of the full clone set. An unresolved V gene accounts for under half of the shortfall where checked; the remainder is of unknown origin. For this sample the table gives 30,000 or so clones, of which around 76% were detected only once. The ten largest clones represent roughly 22% of the sample.

The starting material was CD4+ or CD8+ T cells sorted from blood, obtained in a trial of the OX40 agonist ivuxolimab. The chain uses TRBV7-9 and TRBJ1-1, with no confident D gene call. The receptor was isolated from an adult with an advanced solid tumor such as melanoma, head and neck, liver or kidney cancer. This receptor carries the CDR3 CASSKRNTEAFF. The nucleotide sequence is given as TGTGCCAGCAGTAAAAGGAACACTGAAGCTTTCTTT.